The entry that follows covers one TCR beta chain sequence. Among Cohort 3 donors, those recovered had two negative PCRs, clearance, or symptom resolution. In the original workflow: Amplification of reference gene primers provided the estimated nucleated cell counts. Sequencing was performed with immunoSEQ multiplex PCR; in TCRdb, only in-frame clones are kept and a portion is missing. The V and J calls and clone size were taken over from that table, and D and trimming were inferred from the DNA. Here the sample spans around 200,000 clones, about 88% being singletons. The data originate from a study of blood T cell repertoires in COVID-19. Study overall: The study drew acute and convalescent COVID-19 samples from the United States, Italy and Spain.

This CDR3 is built from 14 residues. Between the trimmed V and J ends, which lost 5 bases and 8 bases, there was a span of 18 bases. Looked up from germline, CDR1 is SGHAT and CDR2 is FQNNGV. The V call is TRBV11-2, the J call TRBJ1-2; D is ambiguous. The sample was PBMCs or T cells enriched from blood (not recorded which). This TCR was sampled from a woman younger than 45 who had recovered from COVID-19. The DNA of the CDR3 is TGTGCCAGCAGCGGATGGACCGCCGCGGGGGGCTACACCTTC. It specifies CASSGWTAAGGYTF.